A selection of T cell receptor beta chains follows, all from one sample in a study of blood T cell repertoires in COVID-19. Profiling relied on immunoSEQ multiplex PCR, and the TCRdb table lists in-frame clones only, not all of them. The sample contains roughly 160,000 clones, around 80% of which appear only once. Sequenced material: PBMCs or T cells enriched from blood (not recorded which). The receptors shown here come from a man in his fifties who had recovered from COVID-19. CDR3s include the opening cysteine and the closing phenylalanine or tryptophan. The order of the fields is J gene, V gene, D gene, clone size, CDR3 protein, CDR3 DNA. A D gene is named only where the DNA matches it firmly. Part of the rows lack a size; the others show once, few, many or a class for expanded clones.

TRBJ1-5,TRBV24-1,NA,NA,CATSGAGRNQPQHF,TGTGCCACCAGTGGCGCCGGCAGGAATCAGCCCCAGCATTTT
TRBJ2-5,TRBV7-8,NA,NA,CASSPVLVTQYF,TGTGCCAGCAGCCCCGTTCTCGTGACCCAGTACTTC
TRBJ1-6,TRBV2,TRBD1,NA,CASRKGTGDNSPLHF,TGTGCCAGCAGGAAAGGGACAGGAGATAATTCACCCCTCCACTTT
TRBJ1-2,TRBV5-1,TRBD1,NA,CASSLESGGGGYTF,TGCGCCAGCAGCTTGGAATCAGGGGGAGGTGGCTACACCTTC
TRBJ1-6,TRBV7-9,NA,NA,CASSSSNLGGLNSPLHF,TGTGCCAGCAGCTCAAGTAACCTGGGGGGACTTAATTCACCCCTCCACTTT
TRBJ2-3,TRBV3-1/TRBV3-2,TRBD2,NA,CASSLGGDTQYF,TGTGCCAGCAGCCTGGGAGGGGATACGCAGTATTTT
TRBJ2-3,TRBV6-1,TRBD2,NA,CASSEYPWTSGRPDTQYF,TGTGCCAGCAGTGAATACCCCTGGACTAGCGGGAGACCAGATACGCAGTATTTT
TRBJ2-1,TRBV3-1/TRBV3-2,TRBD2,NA,CASSPGLRLAGGNEQFF,TGTGCCAGCAGCCCGGGGCTCAGGCTAGCGGGGGGGAATGAGCAGTTCTTC
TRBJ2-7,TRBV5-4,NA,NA,CASSFGGGEQYF,TGTGCCAGCAGCTTCGGGGGAGGAGAGCAGTACTTC
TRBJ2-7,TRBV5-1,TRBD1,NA,CASSLEPGQGASEQYF,TGCGCCAGCAGTCTGGAACCGGGACAGGGGGCATCCGAGCAGTACTTC
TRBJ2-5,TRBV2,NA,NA,CASSFGFEETQYF,TGTGCCAGCAGTTTCGGGTTCGAAGAGACCCAGTACTTC
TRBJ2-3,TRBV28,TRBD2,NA,CASSSGGAGGKNTQYF,TGTGCCAGCAGTTCGGGGGGAGCGGGAGGAAAAAATACGCAGTATTTT
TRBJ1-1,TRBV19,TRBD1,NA,CASSIGTGNTEAFF,TGTGCCAGTAGTATAGGGACAGGGAACACTGAAGCTTTCTTT
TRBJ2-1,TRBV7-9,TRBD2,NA,CASSLGGLAGTYNEQFF,TGTGCCAGCAGCTTAGGCGGACTAGCCGGAACCTACAATGAGCAGTTCTTC
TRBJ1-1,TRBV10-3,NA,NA,CAISDAGNPAGTEAFF,TGTGCCATCAGTGACGCAGGGAACCCTGCGGGGACTGAAGCTTTCTTT
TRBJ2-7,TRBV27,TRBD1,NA,CASSLTGVLSYEQYF,TGTGCCAGCAGTCTCACAGGGGTACTCTCCTACGAGCAGTACTTC
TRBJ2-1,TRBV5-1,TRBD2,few,CASSRAPGLAGAFMDEQFF,TGCGCCAGCAGCAGAGCGCCGGGACTAGCGGGGGCCTTTATGGATGAGCAGTTCTTC
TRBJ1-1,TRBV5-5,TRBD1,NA,CASSLSPDRGTEAFF,TGTGCCAGCAGCTTGTCCCCGGACAGGGGGACTGAAGCTTTCTTT
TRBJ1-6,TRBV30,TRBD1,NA,CAWSAGTGENSPLHF,TGTGCCTGGAGTGCTGGGACAGGAGAGAATTCACCCCTCCACTTT
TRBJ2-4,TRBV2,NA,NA,CASSEAGGTLNIQYF,TGTGCCAGCAGTGAAGCCGGGGGAACACTAAACATTCAGTACTTC